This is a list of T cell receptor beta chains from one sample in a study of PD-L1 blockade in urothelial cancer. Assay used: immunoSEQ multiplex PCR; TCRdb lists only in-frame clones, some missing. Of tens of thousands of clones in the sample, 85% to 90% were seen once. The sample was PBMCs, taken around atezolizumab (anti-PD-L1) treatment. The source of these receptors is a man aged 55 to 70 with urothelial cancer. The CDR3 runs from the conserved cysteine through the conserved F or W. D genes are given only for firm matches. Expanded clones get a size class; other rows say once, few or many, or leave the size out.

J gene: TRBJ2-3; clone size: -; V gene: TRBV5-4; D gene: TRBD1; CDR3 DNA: TGTGCCGGAAACAGGGGTGGCACAGATACGCAGTATTTT; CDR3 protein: CAGNRGGTDTQYF
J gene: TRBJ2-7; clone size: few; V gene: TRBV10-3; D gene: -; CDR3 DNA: TGTGCCTCCAGCAGGGACTCCTACGAGCAGTACTTC; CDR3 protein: CASSRDSYEQYF
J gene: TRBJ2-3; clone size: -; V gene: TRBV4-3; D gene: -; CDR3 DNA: TGCGCCAGCAGCCAAGATCTAGGGGGGAGGGACACAGATACGCAGTATTTT; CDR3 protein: CASSQDLGGRDTDTQYF
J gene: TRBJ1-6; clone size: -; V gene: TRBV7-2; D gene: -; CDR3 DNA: TGTGCCAGCAGCTTAGTTGGAGGGGACGGGTCACCCCTCCACTTT; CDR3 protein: CASSLVGGDGSPLHF
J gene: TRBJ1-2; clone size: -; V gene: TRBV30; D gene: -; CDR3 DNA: TGTGCCTGCCAGGGTTCGTCCCGTAGTGGCTACACCTTC; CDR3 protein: CACQGSSRSGYTF
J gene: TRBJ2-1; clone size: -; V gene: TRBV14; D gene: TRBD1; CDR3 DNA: TGTGCCAGCAGCCGAAAGCAGGGGGTGAGGGACAATGAGCAGTTCTTC; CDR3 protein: CASSRKQGVRDNEQFF
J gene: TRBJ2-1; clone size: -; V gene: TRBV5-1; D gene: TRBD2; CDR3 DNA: TGCGCCAGCAGCTTGGAGGGACTAGCCTCATACAATGAGCAGTTCTTC; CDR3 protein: CASSLEGLASYNEQFF
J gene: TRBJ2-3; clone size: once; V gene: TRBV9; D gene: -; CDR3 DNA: TGTGCCAGCAGCGGCAGAGCCCCAGGGACAGATACGCAGTATTTT; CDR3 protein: CASSGRAPGTDTQYF
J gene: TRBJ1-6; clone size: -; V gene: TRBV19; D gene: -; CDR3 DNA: TGTGCCAGTAGTGCCCTAGGAGGGAGCAATTCACCCCTCCACTTT; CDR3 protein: CASSALGGSNSPLHF
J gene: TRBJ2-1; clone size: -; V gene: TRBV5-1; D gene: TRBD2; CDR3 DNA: TGCGCCAGCAGCTCCCCAAATTTTAGCGGGAGCTCCTACAATGAGCAGTTCTTC; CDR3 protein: CASSSPNFSGSSYNEQFF
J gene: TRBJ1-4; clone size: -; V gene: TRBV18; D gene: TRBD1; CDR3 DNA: TGTGCCAGCTCACTGGACAGGGTACGAGAAAAACTGTTTTTT; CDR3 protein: CASSLDRVREKLFF
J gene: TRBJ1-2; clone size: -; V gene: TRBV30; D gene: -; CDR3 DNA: TGTGCCTGGAGTCCCCCAGGGGCGGACTATGGCTACACCTTC; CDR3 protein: CAWSPPGADYGYTF
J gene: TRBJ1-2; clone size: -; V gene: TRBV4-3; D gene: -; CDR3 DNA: TGCGCCAGCAGCCACCCAGGGACTTTATACTATGGCTACACCTTC; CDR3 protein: CASSHPGTLYYGYTF
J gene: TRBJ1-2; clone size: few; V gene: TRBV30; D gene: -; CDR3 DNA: TGTGCCTGGAGTTTAGGGGAACGTTATGGCTACACCTTC; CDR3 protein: CAWSLGERYGYTF
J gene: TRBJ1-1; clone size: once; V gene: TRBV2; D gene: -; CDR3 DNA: TGTGCCATAACGGGGGGGGCCCCTGAAGCTTTCTTT; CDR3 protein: CAITGGAPEAFF
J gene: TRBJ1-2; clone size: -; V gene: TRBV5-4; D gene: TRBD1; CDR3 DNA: TGTGCCAGCAGCTTGGGTGGGGCAGGGGGGAGTTTTCGTGGCTACACCTTC; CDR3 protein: CASSLGGAGGSFRGYTF
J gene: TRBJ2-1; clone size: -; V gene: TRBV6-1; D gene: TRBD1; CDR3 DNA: TGTGCCAGCTCATCCTTAACAGGGGTCAATGAGCAGTTCTTC; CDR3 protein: CASSSLTGVNEQFF
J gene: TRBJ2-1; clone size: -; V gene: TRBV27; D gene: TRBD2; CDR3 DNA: TGTGCCAGCAGTCCATCTGGACTAGCGGGAGGGTTTTCCTACAATGAGCAGTTCTTC; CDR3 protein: CASSPSGLAGGFSYNEQFF
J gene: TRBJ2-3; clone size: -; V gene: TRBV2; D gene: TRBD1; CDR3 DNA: TGTGCCAGCAGTTCTTCAGGGGGCGCGACAGATACGCAGTATTTT; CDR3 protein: CASSSSGGATDTQYF
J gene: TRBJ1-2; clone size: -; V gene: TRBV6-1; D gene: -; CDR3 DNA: TGTGCCAGCACCCAGGACAGCTGGTCTGGCTACACCTTC; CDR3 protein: CASTQDSWSGYTF
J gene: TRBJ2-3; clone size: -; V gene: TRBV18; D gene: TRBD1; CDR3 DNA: TGTGCCAGCTCAGTGACCGGGACAGGGGGCGATACAGATACGCAGTATTTT; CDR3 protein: CASSVTGTGGDTDTQYF
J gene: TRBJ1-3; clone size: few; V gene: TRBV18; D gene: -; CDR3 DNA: TGTGCCAGCTCACCTCAGGGTACTGGAAACACCATATATTTT; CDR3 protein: CASSPQGTGNTIYF
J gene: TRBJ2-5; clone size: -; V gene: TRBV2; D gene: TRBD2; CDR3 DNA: TGTGCCAGCAGTGAAGCGGGAGGGGTTTCAGGGGAGACCCAGTACTTC; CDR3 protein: CASSEAGGVSGETQYF
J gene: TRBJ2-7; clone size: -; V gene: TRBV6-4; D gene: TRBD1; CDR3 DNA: TGTGCCAGCAGCACACTCCCGGGACAGGGGGCATCCTACGAGCAGTACTTC; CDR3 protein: CASSTLPGQGASYEQYF
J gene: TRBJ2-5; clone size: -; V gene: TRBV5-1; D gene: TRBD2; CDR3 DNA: TGCGCCAGCAGCTCGCTGACTAGCGGGGTTGAGACCCAGTACTTC; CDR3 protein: CASSSLTSGVETQYF
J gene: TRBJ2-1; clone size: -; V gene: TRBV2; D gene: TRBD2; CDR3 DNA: TGTGCCAGCACTAGCGGGGGAAGCTCCTACAATGAGCAGTTCTTC; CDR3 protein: CASTSGGSSYNEQFF
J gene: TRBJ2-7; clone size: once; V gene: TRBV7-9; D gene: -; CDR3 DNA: TGTGCCAGCAGCTTAGCCGAATGGGCCCACGAGCAGTACTTC; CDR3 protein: CASSLAEWAHEQYF
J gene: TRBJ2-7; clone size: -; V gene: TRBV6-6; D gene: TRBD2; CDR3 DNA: TGTGCCATCGGGGGATCACTAGCGGTGTCCTACGAGCAGTACTTC; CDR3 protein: CAIGGSLAVSYEQYF
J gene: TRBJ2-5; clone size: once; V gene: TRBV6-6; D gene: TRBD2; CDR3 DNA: TGTGCCAGCAGTCCTAGCGGGGGGGCAGGAGAGACCCAGTACTTC; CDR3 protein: CASSPSGGAGETQYF
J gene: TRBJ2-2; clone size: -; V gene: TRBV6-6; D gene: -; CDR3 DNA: TGTGCCAGCAGTCCGACAGATATGAACACCGGGGAGCTGTTTTTT; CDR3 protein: CASSPTDMNTGELFF
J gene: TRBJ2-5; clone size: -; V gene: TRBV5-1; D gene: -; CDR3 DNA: TGCGCCAGCAGCTCGGGAGAAGGCCAAGAGACCCAGTACTTC; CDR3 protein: CASSSGEGQETQYF
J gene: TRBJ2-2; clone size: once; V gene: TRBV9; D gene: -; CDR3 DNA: TGTGCCAGCAGCATATACACCGGGGAGCTGTTTTTT; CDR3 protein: CASSIYTGELFF
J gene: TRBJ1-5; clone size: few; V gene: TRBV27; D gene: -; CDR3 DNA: TGTGCCAGCAGCCCGGGACTTCATCAGCCCCAGCATTTT; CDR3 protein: CASSPGLHQPQHF
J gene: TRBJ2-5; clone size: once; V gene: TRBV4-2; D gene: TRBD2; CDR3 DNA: TGTGCCAGCAGCCGCGGACTAGCAGGTCAAGAGACCCAGTACTTC; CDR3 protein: CASSRGLAGQETQYF
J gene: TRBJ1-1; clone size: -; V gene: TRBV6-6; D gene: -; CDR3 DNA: TGTGCCAGCAGCAACACAAACACTGAAGCTTTCTTT; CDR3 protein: CASSNTNTEAFF
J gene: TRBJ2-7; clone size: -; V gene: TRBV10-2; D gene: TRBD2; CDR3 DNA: TGCGCCAGCAGGGGGACTAGCGGGGGGTCGGCCTACGAGCAGTACTTC; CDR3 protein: CASRGTSGGSAYEQYF
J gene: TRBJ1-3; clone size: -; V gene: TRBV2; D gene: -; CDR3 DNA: TGTGCCAGCAGTGACGGACACTACTCTGGAAACACCATATATTTT; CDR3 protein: CASSDGHYSGNTIYF
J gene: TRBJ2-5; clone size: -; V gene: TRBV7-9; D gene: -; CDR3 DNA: TGTGCCAGCAGCTTAGATGGAGGGGCTGGGACCCAGTACTTC; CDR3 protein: CASSLDGGAGTQYF
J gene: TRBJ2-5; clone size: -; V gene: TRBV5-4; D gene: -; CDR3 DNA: TGTGCCAGCAGCTTGGGAGTGGAGACCCAGTACTTC; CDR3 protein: CASSLGVETQYF
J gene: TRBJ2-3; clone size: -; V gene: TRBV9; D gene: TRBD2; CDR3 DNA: TGTGCCAGCAGCGTAGAATCGACTAGCAGACCCACAGATACGCAGTATTTT; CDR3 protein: CASSVESTSRPTDTQYF
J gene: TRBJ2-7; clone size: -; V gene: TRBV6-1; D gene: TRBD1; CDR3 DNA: TGTGCCAGCAACCGACAGGGCTCCTACGAGCAGTACTTC; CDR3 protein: CASNRQGSYEQYF
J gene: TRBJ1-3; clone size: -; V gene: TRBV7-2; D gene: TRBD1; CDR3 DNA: TGTGCCAGCAGCCTGGGACAGGGGAGCGGAAACACCATATATTTT; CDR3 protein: CASSLGQGSGNTIYF
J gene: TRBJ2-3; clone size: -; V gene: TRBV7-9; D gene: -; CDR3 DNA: TGTGCCAGCAGCTTAGTTTCGTACTACACAGATACGCAGTATTTT; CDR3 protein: CASSLVSYYTDTQYF
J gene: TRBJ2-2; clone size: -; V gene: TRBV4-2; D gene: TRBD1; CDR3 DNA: TGTGCCAGCAGCCCCCGGACAGGGAACACCGGGGAGCTGTTTTTT; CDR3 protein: CASSPRTGNTGELFF
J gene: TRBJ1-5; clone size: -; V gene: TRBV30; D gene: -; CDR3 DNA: TGTGCCTGGAGTGTCCAGGGAAGCAATCAGCCCCAGCATTTT; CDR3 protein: CAWSVQGSNQPQHF
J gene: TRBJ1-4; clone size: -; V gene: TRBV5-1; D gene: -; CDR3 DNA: TGCGCCAGCAGCCCGATGGACAGCACTAATGAAAAACTGTTTTTT; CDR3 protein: CASSPMDSTNEKLFF
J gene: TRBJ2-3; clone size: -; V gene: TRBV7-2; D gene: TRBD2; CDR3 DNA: TGTGCCAGCAGCTTAGGGGGGGGTTTGGTGCAGTATTTT; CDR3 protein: CASSLGGGLVQYF
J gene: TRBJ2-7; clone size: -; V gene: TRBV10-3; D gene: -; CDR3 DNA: TGTGCCATCAGTGATCTAGCTCTGGGCTACGAGCAGTACTTC; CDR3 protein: CAISDLALGYEQYF